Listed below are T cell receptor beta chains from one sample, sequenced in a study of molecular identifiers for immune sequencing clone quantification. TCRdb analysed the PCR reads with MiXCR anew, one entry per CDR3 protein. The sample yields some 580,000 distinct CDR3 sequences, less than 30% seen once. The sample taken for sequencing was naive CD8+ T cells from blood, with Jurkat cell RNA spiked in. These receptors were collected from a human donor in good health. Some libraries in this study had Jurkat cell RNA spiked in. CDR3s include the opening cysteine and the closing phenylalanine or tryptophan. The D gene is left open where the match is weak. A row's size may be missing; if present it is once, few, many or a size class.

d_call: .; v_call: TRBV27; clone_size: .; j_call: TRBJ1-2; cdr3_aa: CASSLLGGSNGYTF; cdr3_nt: TGTGCCAGCAGTTTATTAGGGGGGTCGAATGGCTACACCTTC
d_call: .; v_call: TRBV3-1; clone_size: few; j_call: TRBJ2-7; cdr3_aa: CASSQDLTDSYEQYF; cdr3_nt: TGTGCCAGCAGCCAAGATTTGACAGACTCCTACGAGCAGTACTTC
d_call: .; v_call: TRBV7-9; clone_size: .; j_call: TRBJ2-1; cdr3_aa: CASSPTPGARSSYNEQFF; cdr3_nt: TGTGCCAGCAGCCCTACCCCGGGGGCGCGGAGCTCCTACAATGAGCAGTTCTTC
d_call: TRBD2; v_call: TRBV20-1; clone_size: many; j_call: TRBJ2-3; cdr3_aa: CSARDLGLTSGDGADTQYF; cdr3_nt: TGCAGTGCTAGAGATCTGGGGCTGACTAGCGGGGATGGTGCAGATACGCAGTATTTT
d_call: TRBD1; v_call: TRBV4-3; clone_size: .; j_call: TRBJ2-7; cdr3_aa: CASSQLPGQGHYEQYF; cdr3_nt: TGCGCCAGCAGCCAACTACCGGGACAGGGCCACTACGAGCAGTACTTC
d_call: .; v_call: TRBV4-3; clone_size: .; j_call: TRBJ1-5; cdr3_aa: CASSQEPGNGKQPQNF; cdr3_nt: TGCGCCAGCAGCCAAGAGCCAGGGAATGGCAAACAGCCCCAGAATTTT
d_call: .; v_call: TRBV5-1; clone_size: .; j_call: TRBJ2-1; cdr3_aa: CASSPVPTADNEQFF; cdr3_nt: TGCGCCAGCAGCCCTGTACCGACAGCGGACAATGAGCAGTTCTTC
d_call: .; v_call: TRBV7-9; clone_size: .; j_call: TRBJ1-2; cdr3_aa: CASSLGPDGYTF; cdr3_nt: TGTGCCAGCAGCTTAGGGCCCGATGGCTACACCTTC
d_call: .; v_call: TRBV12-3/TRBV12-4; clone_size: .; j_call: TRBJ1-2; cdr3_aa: CASNTGLRGYTF; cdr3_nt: TGTGCCAGCAACACAGGGCTTCGTGGCTACACCTTC
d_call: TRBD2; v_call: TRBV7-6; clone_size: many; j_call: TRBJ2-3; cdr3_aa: CASSYLASGRVSSGTQYF; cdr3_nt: TGTGCCAGCAGCTATCTAGCATCCGGGAGGGTATCTTCGGGTACGCAGTATTTT
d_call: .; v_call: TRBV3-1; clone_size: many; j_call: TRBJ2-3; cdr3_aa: CASSPLRGDTQYF; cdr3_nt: TGTGCCAGCAGCCCCCTCAGGGGAGATACGCAGTATTTT
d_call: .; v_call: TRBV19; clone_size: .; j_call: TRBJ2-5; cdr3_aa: CASSIDTAEETQYF; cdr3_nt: TGTGCCAGTAGTATAGATACGGCGGAAGAGACCCAGTACTTC
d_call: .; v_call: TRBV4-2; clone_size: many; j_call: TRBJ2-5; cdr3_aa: CASSQSVLGETQYF; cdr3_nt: TGTGCCAGCAGCCAATCTGTTCTGGGCGAGACCCAGTACTTC
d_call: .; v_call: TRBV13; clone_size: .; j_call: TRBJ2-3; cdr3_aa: CASSLGYRGPDPQYF; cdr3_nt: TGTGCCAGCAGCTTAGGATACCGGGGCCCAGATCCGCAGTATTTT
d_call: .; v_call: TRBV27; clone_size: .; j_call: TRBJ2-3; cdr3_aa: CASRPLMGARYF; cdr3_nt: TGTGCCAGCAGGCCATTGATGGGGGCGCGGTATTTT
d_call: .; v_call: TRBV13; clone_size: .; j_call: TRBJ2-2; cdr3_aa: CASSPWTEDLSNTGELFF; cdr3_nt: TGTGCCAGCAGCCCCTGGACCGAAGACCTTTCGAACACCGGGGAGCTGTTTTTT
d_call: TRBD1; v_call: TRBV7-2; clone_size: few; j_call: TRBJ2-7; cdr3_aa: CASSPLPRDRASYGQYF; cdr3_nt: TGTGCCAGCAGCCCATTGCCCCGGGACAGGGCATCCTACGGGCAGTACTTC
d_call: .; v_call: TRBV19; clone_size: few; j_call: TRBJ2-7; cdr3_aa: CASSRRQVYEQYF; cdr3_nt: TGTGCCAGTAGTAGAAGACAGGTGTACGAGCAGTACTTC
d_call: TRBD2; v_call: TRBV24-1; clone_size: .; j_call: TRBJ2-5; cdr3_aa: CATSGRATEQYF; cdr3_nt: TGTGCGACTAGCGGGAGGGCCACAGAGCAGTACTTC
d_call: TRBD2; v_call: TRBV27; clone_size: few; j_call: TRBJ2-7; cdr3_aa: CASGITSAGGPRSEQYF; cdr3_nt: TGTGCCAGCGGTATAACGTCGGCGGGAGGTCCCCGCAGTGAGCAGTACTTC
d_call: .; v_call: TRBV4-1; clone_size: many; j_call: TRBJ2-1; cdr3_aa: CASSQDQGYNEQFF; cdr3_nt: TGCGCCAGCAGCCAAGATCAGGGATACAATGAGCAGTTCTTC
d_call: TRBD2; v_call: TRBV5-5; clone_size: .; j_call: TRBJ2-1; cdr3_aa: CASSRDYQRGAHNEQFF; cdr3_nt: TGTGCCAGCAGCCGGGACTACCAGCGGGGGGCCCACAATGAGCAGTTCTTC
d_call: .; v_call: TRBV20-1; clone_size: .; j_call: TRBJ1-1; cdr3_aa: CSARGQGVGTEAFF; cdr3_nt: TGCAGTGCTAGAGGTCAGGGCGTGGGCACTGAAGCTTTCTTT
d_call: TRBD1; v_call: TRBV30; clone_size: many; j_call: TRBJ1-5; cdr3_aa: CAWADRGPVYSNQPQHF; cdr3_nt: TGTGCCTGGGCGGACAGGGGGCCGGTCTATAGCAATCAGCCCCAGCATTTT
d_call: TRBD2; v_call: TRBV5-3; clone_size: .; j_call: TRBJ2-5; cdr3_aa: CASCLADIAETQYF; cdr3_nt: TGTGCCAGCTGTCTAGCGGATATTGCTGAGACCCAGTACTTC
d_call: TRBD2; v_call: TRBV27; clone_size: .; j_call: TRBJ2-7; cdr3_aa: CASSLTSSGFYEQYF; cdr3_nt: TGTGCCAGCAGTTTAACGTCTAGCGGGTTTTACGAGCAGTACTTC
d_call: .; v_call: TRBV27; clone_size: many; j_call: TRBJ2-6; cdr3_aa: CASSLVQPSGANVLTF; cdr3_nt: TGTGCCAGCAGTTTGGTACAGCCATCTGGGGCCAACGTCCTGACTTTC
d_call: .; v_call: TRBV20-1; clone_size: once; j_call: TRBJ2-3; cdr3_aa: CSAGTAPAGPLHSSTDTQYF; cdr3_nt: TGCAGTGCCGGCACGGCGCCCGCAGGGCCTCTTCATTCTAGCACAGATACGCAGTATTTT
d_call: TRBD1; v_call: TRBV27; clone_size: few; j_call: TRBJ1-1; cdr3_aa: CASSMTGGNTEAFF; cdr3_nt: TGTGCCAGCAGTATGACAGGGGGAAACACTGAAGCTTTCTTT
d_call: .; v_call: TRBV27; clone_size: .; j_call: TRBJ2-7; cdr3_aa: CASSRQAAEEQYF; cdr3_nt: TGTGCCAGCAGTCGACAGGCGGCGGAGGAGCAGTACTTC
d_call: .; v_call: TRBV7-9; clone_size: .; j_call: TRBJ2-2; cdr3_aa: CASSGSGHATSTGELFF; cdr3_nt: TGTGCCAGCAGCGGAAGCGGCCACGCCACAAGTACCGGGGAGCTGTTTTTT
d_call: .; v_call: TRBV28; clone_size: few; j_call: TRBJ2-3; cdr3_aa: CASSPTGITDTQYF; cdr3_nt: TGTGCCAGCAGTCCGACTGGGATCACAGATACGCAGTATTTT
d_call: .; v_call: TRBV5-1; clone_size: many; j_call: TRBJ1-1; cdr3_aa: CASSPPGGTTEAFF; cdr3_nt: TGCGCCAGCAGCCCCCCAGGTGGGACCACTGAAGCTTTCTTT